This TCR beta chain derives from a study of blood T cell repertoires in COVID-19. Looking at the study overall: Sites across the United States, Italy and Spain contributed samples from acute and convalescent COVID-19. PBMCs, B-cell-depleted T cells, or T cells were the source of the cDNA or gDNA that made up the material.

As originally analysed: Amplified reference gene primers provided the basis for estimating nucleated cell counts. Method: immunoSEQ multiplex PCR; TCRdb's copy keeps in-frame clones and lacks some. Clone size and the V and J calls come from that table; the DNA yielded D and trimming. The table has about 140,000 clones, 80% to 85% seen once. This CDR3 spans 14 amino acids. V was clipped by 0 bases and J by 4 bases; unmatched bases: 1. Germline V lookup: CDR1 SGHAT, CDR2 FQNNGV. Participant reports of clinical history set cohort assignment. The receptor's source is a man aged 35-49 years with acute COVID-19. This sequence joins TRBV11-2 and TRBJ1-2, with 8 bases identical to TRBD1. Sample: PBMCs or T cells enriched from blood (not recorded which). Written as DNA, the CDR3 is TGTGCCAGCAGCTTAGACGGACAGGGCTATGGCTACACCTTC. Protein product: CASSLDGQGYGYTF.